The T cell receptor (beta chain) under discussion was sequenced for a study of T cell responses to AZD1222 COVID-19 vaccine. On the study more broadly: Analysis merged second doses at about 4 or about 12 weeks.

Study-level findings and limits: After two AZD1222 doses, spike-specific TCR breadth and depth rose versus day 0. Clonal diversity was possibly underestimated, and the donors were mostly white British, with more females. AZD1222 recipients seropositive at baseline numbered only 6 or 7.

The assay was immunoSEQ multiplex PCR, and TCRdb's table has in-frame clones only and misses some. There are 90,000 or so clones in the sample; roughly 88% occur only once, and 19% lies in the top ten. Germline lookup yields CDR1 SGHRS and CDR2 YFSETQ. Deletions cut 5 bases from V and 6 bases from J, with 11 bases between. CDR3 size: 12 residues. Turning to this clone: Antigen specificity is unknown.

The J gene is TRBJ1-2, the V gene TRBV5-1; D is unclear. This receptor was identified in an adult in good health. Source: peripheral blood, taken on day 0 of AZD1222 vaccination. This chain's CDR3 is CASRTSEDGYTF. The CDR3 coding sequence is TGCGCCAGCAGAACGTCGGAAGATGGCTACACCTTC.